Detailed here is one TCR beta chain. What it binds is unknown. The sample comes from a study of cytomegalovirus exposure and HLA in healthy donors. Study-level information: Unique TCRs numbering around 80 million, obtained from HLA-typed donors, made up an early data release. Broader study findings: Of the V segments, some could not be distinguished, including TRBV6-2 and TRBV6-3, and were excluded.

60 Vbeta and 13 Jbeta primers were used in PCR. Some clones are missing from TCRdb's copy, which holds only in-frame ones; the method was immunoSEQ multiplex PCR. The repertoire consists of about 300,000 clones, with roughly 89% occurring once and the leading ten covering 3% to 4%. CDR1 MNHEY and CDR2 SMNVEV come from the germline V gene (reference sequence). The V end lost 5 bases, the J end lost 5 bases, and 9 bases lay between the germline ends. The CDR3 is 12 residues long. Sample: PBMCs. V usage is TRBV27 and J usage is TRBJ1-2, with D perhaps matching TRBD1 (5 bases). This receptor was taken from a man aged 35 to 55 in good health and CMV-seropositive. The chain's CDR3 is CASSPGGYGYTF. The DNA for the CDR3 is TGTGCCAGCAGTCCGGGGGGGTATGGCTACACCTTC.